This T cell receptor (beta chain) was retrieved from a study of PD-L1 blockade in urothelial cancer. Study details: In about 2014 therapy began: atezolizumab 1,200 mg intravenously every 3 weeks. There were a median of approximately 150,000 T cells in blood samples. Blood analysis was done at 3 weeks (second dose) and 6 weeks after treatment began. Findings of the study overall: Tumor-linked clones in blood grew more by 3 weeks in durable-benefit patients.

Produced via immunoSEQ multiplex PCR; TCRdb's table is partial and in-frame only. The sample has about 39,000 clones, around nine tenths seen once. Note on this clone: Its antigen remains unknown.

The germline gives CDR1 PRHDT, CDR2 FYEKMQ (reference sequence). With V trimmed by 0 bases and J by 7 bases, 6 bases remained unmatched. The CDR3 length is 15 residues. This TCR derives from a man in his fifties or sixties with urothelial cancer. The source was PBMCs, collected around atezolizumab (anti-PD-L1) treatment. The rearrangement links TRBV13 to TRBJ2-1; 7 nucleotides align to TRBD1. The DNA of the CDR3 is TGTGCCAGCAGCTTAGGCGGGACAGCTCGTAATGAGCAGTTCTTC. It specifies CASSLGGTARNEQFF.